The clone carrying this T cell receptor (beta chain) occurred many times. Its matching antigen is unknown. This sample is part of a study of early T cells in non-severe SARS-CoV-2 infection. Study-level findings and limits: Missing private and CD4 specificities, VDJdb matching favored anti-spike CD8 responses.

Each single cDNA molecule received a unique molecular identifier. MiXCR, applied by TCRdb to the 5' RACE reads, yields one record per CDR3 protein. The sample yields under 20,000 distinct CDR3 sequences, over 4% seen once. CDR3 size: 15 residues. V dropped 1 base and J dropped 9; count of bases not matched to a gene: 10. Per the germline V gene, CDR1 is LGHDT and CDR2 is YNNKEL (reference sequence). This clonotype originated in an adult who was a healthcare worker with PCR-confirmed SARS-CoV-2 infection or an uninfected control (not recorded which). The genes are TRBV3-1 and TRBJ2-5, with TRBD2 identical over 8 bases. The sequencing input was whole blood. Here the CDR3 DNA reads TGTGCCAGCAGCCAAGGGGCCCTAGCGGGTTTGTCCCAGTACTTC. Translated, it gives CASSQGALAGLSQYF.